The 23 T cell receptor beta chains reported below all come from one sample, sequenced in a study of T cells in Graves' hyperthyroidism and ophthalmopathy (dated 2019 in TCRdb). Library method: multiplex PCR. The sequencing machine was an Illumina HiSeq 2000. Amplification of TCR beta CDR3 regions was carried out from RNA transcripts. For the first round of RT-PCR on the TCR CDR3, the HTBI primer set was used together with the Qiagen OneStep RT-PCR kit. TCRdb reprocessing: public reads trimmed at Q25 with fastp, clones called with MiXCR, in-frame beta chains kept. Rows with a matching CDR3 protein are joined into one entry that keeps the most common DNA and genes. The sample data list about 280,000 distinct CDR3 sequences, and under 30% of these were observed just once. Jointly, the top ten make up about a quarter of the sample. Sequenced material: blood. The receptors shown here come from a man aged 40-50 years with Graves' hyperthyroidism that later progressed to Graves' ophthalmopathy.

This rearrangement joins TRBV6-2 or TRBV6-3 to TRBJ1-2; 8 bases agree with TRBD1. Trimming at V came to 6 bases and at J to 6 bases, leaving 24 bases not matched to a gene. This CDR3 has 19 residues. CDR1 and CDR2 from the germline V gene are MNHEY and SVGEGT. The DNA for the CDR3 is TGTGCCAGCAGCTATGACTCGGGGACAGGCCTCTTCGTCACTCATGGCTACACCTTC. Protein product: CASSYDSGTGLFVTHGYTF.

This clonotype was recorded many times. The V call is TRBV9, the J call TRBJ1-2; 9 nucleotides align to TRBD1. Germline V gives CDR1 SGDLS, CDR2 YYNGEE. This CDR3 comprises 14 residues. J gave up 9 bases and V 4 bases, and 10 bases lay outside the gene matches. The CDR3: CASSSGQGMTSYTF. The CDR3 nucleotides are TGTGCCAGCAGCTCAGGACAGGGGATGACGAGCTACACCTTC.

This clonotype was detected ten times or more. The chain carries TRBV2 and TRBJ2-2; TRBD2 matches 8 bases. Trimming removed 7 bases from V and 6 bases from J; junction bases left unmatched: 7. CDR3 size: 14 residues. Germline loops: CDR1 SNHLY, CDR2 FYNNEI. The CDR3 nucleotides are TGTGCCAGCAAAACTAGCGGATACTCCGGGGAGCTGTTTTTT. Protein: CASKTSGYSGELFF. Based on the CDR3 plus reference TRBV2 and TRBJ2-2, the full variable domain is EPEVTQTPSHQVTQMGQEVILRCVPISNHLYFYWYRQILGQKVEFLVSFYNNEISEKSEIFDDQFSVERPDGSNFTLKIRSTKLEDSAMYFCASKTSGYSGELFFGEGSRLTVL.

This clonotype has only one observation. This rearrangement joins TRBV30 to TRBJ1-5; D is possibly TRBD1 (6 bases). CDR3 length: 13 amino acids. Germline CDR1 GTSNPN, CDR2 SVGIG (reference sequence). Between the trimmed V and J ends, which lost 2 bases and 6 bases, there was a span of 11 bases. The CDR3 protein is CAWSWGASQPQHF. In DNA form, the CDR3 reads TGTGCCTGGAGTTGGGGGGCTAGTCAGCCCCAGCATTTT.

In DNA, the CDR3 is TGTGCCAGCGGACTAGCGGGAGAGAGTTCCTACGAGCAGTACTTC. Its translation: CASGLAGESSYEQYF. V is TRBV6-1 and J is TRBJ2-7; 13 nucleotides align to TRBD2. Germline V gene lookup returns CDR1 MNHNS and CDR2 SASEGT. The junction had 5 bases not matched to a gene; V was cut back by 8 bases and J by 1 base. This CDR3 spans 15 amino acids.

This clonotype occurred many times. The rearrangement joins TRBV5-1 to TRBJ2-7; 9 bases fit TRBD1. Germline V gene lookup returns CDR1 SGHRS and CDR2 YFSETQ. The CDR3 totals 14 residues. J gave up 2 bases and V 2 bases, and 2 bases lay outside the gene matches. CDR3 amino acids: CASSFTGGTYEQYF. The CDR3 region has the DNA TGCGCCAGCAGCTTCACAGGGGGCACCTACGAGCAGTACTTC.

This clonotype has a count of ten or more. The chain employs TRBV28 and TRBJ2-7; TRBD1 matches 10 bases. The CDR3 length is 18 residues. V lost 8 bases and J lost 0; bases outside the gene matches: 16. Germline values: CDR1 MDHEN, CDR2 SYDVKM. CDR3 DNA sequence: TGTGCCAGCGACCCAACCGGGAGGGGACAGGGGCCCTCCTACGAGCAGTACTTC. Translation: CASDPTGRGQGPSYEQYF.

J is TRBJ2-5 and V is TRBV11-2; 10 nucleotides line up with TRBD2. Looked up from germline, CDR1 is SGHAT and CDR2 is FQNNGV. J lost 5 bases, V lost 6 bases, and 6 bases had no gene match. This CDR3 has 14 amino acids. CDR3 in amino acids: CASSYTSGVETQYF. In nucleotides, the CDR3 is TGTGCCAGCAGTTATACTAGCGGGGTTGAGACCCAGTACTTC.

This clonotype occurred many times. The rearrangement joins TRBV30 to TRBJ2-5; D is uncertain. The ends were cut back, 5 bases at V and 6 bases at J, with 13 bases in the middle. Germline assignment: CDR1 GTSNPN and CDR2 SVGIG (reference sequence). The CDR3 totals 12 residues. CDR3: CAWDTFGKTQYF. As DNA, the CDR3 is TGTGCCTGGGATACATTTGGAAAGACCCAGTACTTC.

This clonotype was counted many times. This chain links TRBV11-2 with TRBJ1-2; the match to TRBD1 covers 8 bases. V gave up 4 bases and J gave up 7 bases; unmatched junction bases: 14. Germline CDR1 is SGHAT and CDR2 is FQNNGV. The CDR3 is 16 residues long. The CDR3 loop is CASSSLIQGASGGYTF. The CDR3 DNA is TGTGCCAGCAGCTCATTAATTCAGGGGGCATCTGGTGGCTACACCTTC.

V gene TRBV11-3 combines with J gene TRBJ2-2; 9 bases fit TRBD1. Germline values: CDR1 SGHNT, CDR2 YENEEA. J gave up 5 bases and V 4 bases, and 17 bases lay outside the gene matches. CDR3 length equals 19 residues. CDR3 loop: CASSSPSKLPDRGTGELFF. The CDR3, as DNA: TGTGCCAGCAGCTCACCCAGCAAACTTCCAGACAGGGGGACCGGGGAGCTGTTTTTT.

The sample holds many counts of this clonotype. The chain links TRBV9 to TRBJ2-7; D gene ambiguous. Germline V CDR1 and CDR2: SGDLS, YYNGEE. The CDR3 covers 14 residues. V was trimmed by 0 bases and J by 2 bases, leaving 9 bases between them. In nucleotides, the CDR3 is TGTGCCAGCAGCGTAGACAGAAGCCCCTACGAGCAGTACTTC. This sequence encodes CASSVDRSPYEQYF. The full variable domain, completed using reference TRBV9 and TRBJ2-7, is DSGVTQTPKHLITATGQRVTLRCSPRSGDLSVYWYQQSLDQGLQFLIQYYNGEERAKGNILERFSAQQFPDLHSELNLSSLELGDSALYFCASSVDRSPYEQYFGPGTRLTVT.

This clonotype was seen at least ten times. The chain recombines TRBV7-9 with TRBJ2-7; a possible D gene is TRBD1 (7 bases). The V gene lost 1 base and the J gene lost 5 bases, with 15 bases spanning the gap. Germline V gene lookup returns CDR1 SEHNR and CDR2 FQNEAQ (reference sequence). The CDR3 loop spans 15 amino acids. The CDR3 DNA reads as TGTGCCAGCAGCTTAGGTCCAGGGGGGTTGGACGAGCAGTACTTC. Its protein product is CASSLGPGGLDEQYF.

This clonotype was detected many times. The chain couples TRBV12-3 or TRBV12-4 to TRBJ2-3; maybe TRBD1 (6 bases). V shed 7 bases and J shed 1 base, with 12 bases lying between them. The length of the CDR3 is 14 residues. The CDR3: CASTWTDRTDTQYF. The CDR3 DNA follows: TGTGCCAGCACCTGGACAGACCGCACAGATACGCAGTATTTT.

The table lists this clonotype with many counts. The V and J genes are TRBV7-2 and TRBJ1-5; perhaps TRBD1 as D (5 bases). CDR1 and CDR2 (germline): SGHTA, FQGNSA. Trimming pared 4 bases from V and 0 bases from J, leaving 10 bases between. The CDR3 runs 15 residues. The CDR3 sequence: CASSSGTLSNQPQHF. As DNA, the CDR3 is TGTGCCAGCAGCTCGGGGACCCTTAGCAATCAGCCCCAGCATTTT. The variable domain in full, with the rest retrieved from reference TRBV7-2 and TRBJ1-5, is GAGVSQSPSNKVTEKGKDVELRCDPISGHTALYWYRQSLGQGLEFLIYFQGNSAPDKSGLPSDRFSAERTGGSVSTLTIQRTQQEDSAVYLCASSSGTLSNQPQHFGDGTRLSIL.

This clonotype was seen ten or more times. This may come from a read error, since a much larger clone is one base off. This chain connects TRBV10-3 to TRBJ2-5; D might be TRBD1 (5 bases). There are 14 residues in the CDR3. Germline assignment: CDR1 ENHRY and CDR2 SYGVKD. Trimming stripped 2 bases from V and 4 bases from J, with 11 bases between. For the CDR3, the DNA is TGTGCCATCAGTGAGGGGGCAGCTCGAGAGACCCAGTACTTC. Amino acids: CAISEGAARETQYF.

V gene TRBV24-1 combines with J gene TRBJ2-1; D might be TRBD1 (5 bases). Trimming stripped 7 bases from V and 9 bases from J, with 15 bases between. CDR1 KGHDR and CDR2 SFDVKD come from the germline V gene. The CDR3 has 13 residues. The CDR3 bases are TGTGCCACCAGACGAGACAGCCTCACTGAGCAGTTCTTC. This codes for CATRRDSLTEQFF.

This clonotype was counted ten times or more. CDR3 sequence reads: CASSSQGFGETQYF. DNA of the CDR3: TGTGCCAGCAGTTCTCAGGGTTTTGGAGAGACCCAGTACTTC. The rearrangement uses TRBV6-5 and TRBJ2-5; possibly TRBD1 for D (5 bases). Germline V CDR1 and CDR2: MNHEY, SVGAGI. The CDR3 has 14 residues. Trimming stripped 4 bases from V and 4 bases from J, with 13 bases between.

There are many counts of this clonotype. The CDR3, as DNA: TGTGCCAGCAGTTTAATCCCACTAGCGGGAGAGGTGACCCAGTACTTC. This gives the protein CASSLIPLAGEVTQYF. This chain connects TRBV12-3 or TRBV12-4 to TRBJ2-5; 11 bases line up with TRBD2. The CDR3 spans 16 residues. The junction had 9 bases not matched to a gene; V was cut back by 2 bases and J by 7 bases.

The genes are TRBV11-2 and TRBJ2-5, with 12 bases aligning to TRBD2. The CDR3 covers 15 residues. Germline values: CDR1 SGHAT, CDR2 FQNNGV. J gave up 4 bases and V 5 bases, and 5 bases lay outside the gene matches. This CDR3 reads CASSLRLAGVETQYF. The CDR3 coding sequence is TGTGCCAGCAGCCTAAGACTAGCGGGGGTAGAGACCCAGTACTTC.

This chain connects TRBV4-1 to TRBJ1-1; D remains ambiguous. This CDR3 is 18 amino acids long. Trimming pared 1 base from V and 3 bases from J, leaving 21 bases between. Germline CDR1 reads MGHRA; CDR2 reads YSYEKL. The CDR3 loop reads CASSQVIKAPRIYTEAFF. The CDR3, as DNA: TGCGCCAGCAGCCAAGTTATAAAGGCCCCCCGGATTTACACTGAAGCTTTCTTT.

There are many counts of this clonotype. In DNA form, the CDR3 reads TGCAGCGCAGGACAGGGGGTGAGCTCCTACGAGCAGTACTTC. Protein: CSAGQGVSSYEQYF. The chain couples TRBV29-1 to TRBJ2-7; TRBD1 matches at 10 bases. Germline lookup yields CDR1 SQVTM and CDR2 ANQGSEA. J was trimmed by 0 bases and V by 7 bases; bases with no gene match: 6. The CDR3 is made up of 14 amino acids.

This clonotype was detected ten times or more. The V and J genes are TRBV19 and TRBJ2-7, with unresolved D. Per the germline V gene, CDR1 is LNHDA and CDR2 is SQIVND (reference sequence). The CDR3 runs to 13 residues. With 6 bases removed from V and 2 bases from J, the gap between germline ends came to 11 bases. CDR3 amino acids: CASRGSPTYEQYF. CDR3 DNA sequence: TGTGCCAGTAGGGGGTCACCAACCTACGAGCAGTACTTC.